This is a list of T cell receptor beta chains from one sample in a study of memory CD4+ T cells and cytomegalovirus serostatus. Here immunoSEQ multiplex PCR was the method, and the copy in TCRdb shows in-frame clones only, minus some. The repertoire has roughly 40,000 clones, 60% to 85% of them found once; the top ten carry about 0.73%. Input material: memory CD4+ T cells from blood. Source of these receptors: an adult in good health and CMV-seronegative. Both conserved end residues are part of each CDR3. D genes are given only for firm matches. Size is stated for part of the rows, as once, few or many counts, or as a class when the clone is expanded.

J | size | D | V | DNA | CDR3
TRBJ2-2 | few | . | TRBV5-1 | TGCGCCAGCAGCTTTAAGGGGTCCGGGGAGCTGTTTTTT | CASSFKGSGELFF
TRBJ1-3 | . | . | TRBV2 | TGTGCCAGCAGGTGGTCTGGAAACACCATATATTTT | CASRWSGNTIYF
TRBJ2-1 | . | . | TRBV19 | TGTGCCAGTAGTGAGGGACATAGGTCAGGTGAGCAGTTCTTC | CASSEGHRSGEQFF
TRBJ1-5 | . | . | TRBV27 | TGTGCCAGCAGTTCCCGACAGGTTAGCAATCAGCCCCAGCATTTT | CASSSRQVSNQPQHF
TRBJ1-1 | . | TRBD1 | TRBV7-3 | TGTGCCAGCAGCTTAAGGGGACCGGGACAGTCTGAGGGAGGGGGTGAAGCTTTCTTT | CASSLRGPGQSEGGGEAFF
TRBJ1-4 | . | . | TRBV7-6 | TGTGCCAGCAGCCCGGGGGCGGGGAATGAAAAACTGTTTTTT | CASSPGAGNEKLFF
TRBJ1-2 | . | . | TRBV6-5 | TGTGCCAGCAGTTATACAGGGAACCCTGACTATGGCTACACCTTC | CASSYTGNPDYGYTF
TRBJ2-7 | . | TRBD2 | TRBV5-1 | TGCGCCAGCAGCCCAGGAATAGCGGGGGGGTCCTACGAGCAGTACTTC | CASSPGIAGGSYEQYF
TRBJ2-7 | . | . | TRBV2 | TGTGCCAGCTCGGGGGCAGGGATATACGAGCAGTACTTC | CASSGAGIYEQYF
TRBJ2-3 | . | TRBD2 | TRBV7-3 | TGTGCCAGCAGCTTAGCCGGGGGGGCTATCACAGATACGCAGTATTTT | CASSLAGGAITDTQYF
TRBJ1-4 | . | . | TRBV7-2 | TGTGCCGCCGGGAGGAATGAAAAACTGTTTTTT | CAAGRNEKLFF
TRBJ1-1 | . | . | TRBV7-9 | TGTGCCAGCAGCTTGCCCTTGGGCACTGAAGCTTTCTTT | CASSLPLGTEAFF
TRBJ2-1 | . | . | TRBV15 | TGTGCCACCAGCAGGGCCCAGGTAGGCTCCTACAATGAGCAGTTCTTC | CATSRAQVGSYNEQFF
TRBJ2-1 | . | . | TRBV25-1 | TGTGCCAGCAGTGAATACGAGGATGAGCAGTTCTTC | CASSEYEDEQFF
TRBJ1-5 | once | TRBD1 | TRBV5-1 | TGCGCCAGCAGCCCTTTCGGGGGACAGGGGTACCAGCCCCAGCATTTT | CASSPFGGQGYQPQHF
TRBJ1-5 | . | . | TRBV30 | TGTGCCTGGAGTGTACAGGGCGGTCAGCCCCAGCATTTT | CAWSVQGGQPQHF
TRBJ1-1 | . | TRBD1 | TRBV6-4 | TGTGCCAGCAGTGTAGGACAGGGGCCCGCTGAAGCTTTCTTT | CASSVGQGPAEAFF
TRBJ1-2 | . | . | TRBV6-6 | TGTGCCAGCAGACCGGGGATCGATGGCTACACCTTC | CASRPGIDGYTF
TRBJ1-5 | . | . | TRBV6-1 | TGTGCCAGCAGTGAGAGGGGACTCAGCAATCAGCCCCAGCATTTT | CASSERGLSNQPQHF
TRBJ2-2 | once | TRBD1 | TRBV5-1 | TGCGCCAGCAGCCCCACCGGGACAGGGCTGACCGGGGAGCTGTTTTTT | CASSPTGTGLTGELFF
TRBJ1-5 | . | TRBD1 | TRBV29-1 | TGCAGCGTTGACAGGGGGCAGAGCAATCAGCCCCAGCATTTT | CSVDRGQSNQPQHF
TRBJ1-3 | . | TRBD1 | TRBV4-1 | TGCGCCAGCAGCCCCCCGACAGGGACTGGAAACACCATATATTTT | CASSPPTGTGNTIYF
TRBJ1-1 | few | . | TRBV19 | TGTGCCAGTAGTGCCCTTGGGGTGGGGAACACTGAAGCTTTCTTT | CASSALGVGNTEAFF
TRBJ1-5 | . | . | TRBV5-1 | TGCGCCAGCAGCTTGGGGCCAGGTCAGCCCCAGCATTTT | CASSLGPGQPQHF
TRBJ2-1 | . | TRBD1 | TRBV5-1 | TGCGCCAGCAGCGACGGACAGGCCTTCGCGAATGAGCAGTTCTTC | CASSDGQAFANEQFF
TRBJ1-1 | few | . | TRBV6-5 | TGTGCCAGCAGGGAAACCCATAACACGGCTGAAGCTTTCTTT | CASRETHNTAEAFF
TRBJ1-1 | . | TRBD1 | TRBV18 | TGTGCCAGCTCACCACCAAACAGGGGAACTGAAGCTTTCTTT | CASSPPNRGTEAFF
TRBJ1-1 | . | . | TRBV4-1 | TGCGCCAGCAGACCCCCTTGGGGGAACACTGAAGCTTTCTTT | CASRPPWGNTEAFF
TRBJ2-5 | . | TRBD2 | TRBV18 | TGTGCCAGCTCGACCGGACTAGCGGGGGGTCGAGAGACCCAGTACTTC | CASSTGLAGGRETQYF
TRBJ2-1 | few | TRBD2 | TRBV25-1 | TGTGCCAGCAGTGAAGGGGGACCGGGACTAGTGGGCAATGAGCAGTTCTTC | CASSEGGPGLVGNEQFF
TRBJ1-2 | few | . | TRBV6-6 | TGTGCCAGCAGTTACTGGCCTTCAGGGCAGGGACGTGGCTACACCTTC | CASSYWPSGQGRGYTF
TRBJ2-1 | few | TRBD2 | TRBV19 | TGTGCCACCCTAGCGGGGGGCGTGTATGAGCAGTTCTTC | CATLAGGVYEQFF
TRBJ2-2 | . | TRBD2 | TRBV7-8 | TGTGCCAGCAGCCCTCCACTCCGACTAGCGGGGGGGCGCACCGGGGAGCTGTTTTTT | CASSPPLRLAGGRTGELFF
TRBJ2-6 | . | . | TRBV5-4 | TGTGCCAGCAGCGCCTGGAACTCTGGGGCCAACGTCCTGACTTTC | CASSAWNSGANVLTF
TRBJ1-1 | . | TRBD1 | TRBV30 | TGTGCCTGGAAAGGCCTGAGGGACAGGGGGGCCGCTTTCTTT | CAWKGLRDRGAAFF
TRBJ2-3 | . | . | TRBV7-8 | TGTGCCAGCAGCTTTGAAGGAGTTTTCGGCACAGATACGCAGTATTTT | CASSFEGVFGTDTQYF
TRBJ2-5 | . | . | TRBV6-1 | TGTGCCAGCTCGGCAGCTCCCCAGGGTAAAGAGACCCAGTACTTC | CASSAAPQGKETQYF
TRBJ2-3 | . | . | TRBV2 | TGTGCCAGCAGTGAAATGGGCAGGGGCCTCACAGATACGCAGTATTTT | CASSEMGRGLTDTQYF
TRBJ1-4 | . | TRBD1 | TRBV5-6 | TGTGCCAGCAGCCATAATGTGAGACAGGGAAACAATGAAAAACTGTTTTTT | CASSHNVRQGNNEKLFF
TRBJ2-1 | . | TRBD1 | TRBV7-2 | TGTGCCAGCAGCTCCCGGGACAGGGTCTACAATGAGCAGTTCTTC | CASSSRDRVYNEQFF
TRBJ2-3 | . | TRBD1 | TRBV6-1 | TGTGCCAGCAGTGATGAGGGGGCTACGCAGTATTTT | CASSDEGATQYF
TRBJ1-2 | . | . | TRBV5-4 | TGTGCCAGCAGCTTGGCCGAGAACAGGTATAATTTCTTTGGCTACACCTTC | CASSLAENRYNFFGYTF
TRBJ2-2 | few | TRBD2 | TRBV5-4 | TGTGCCAGCAGCTTGGGAGGACTAGCGGGTATCGGGGAGCTGTTTTTT | CASSLGGLAGIGELFF
TRBJ2-3 | . | . | TRBV7-2 | TGTGCCAGCAGGGCGGGAGATACGCAGTATTTT | CASRAGDTQYF
TRBJ1-4 | . | TRBD1 | TRBV30 | TGTGCCTGGACCAACGATTGGACAGGGAGTTTGACTAATGAAAAACTGTTTTTT | CAWTNDWTGSLTNEKLFF
TRBJ2-3 | . | . | TRBV11-3 | TGTGCCAGCAGCCTCGGGGACAGCCCCTCGGGGGCAGATACGCAGTATTTT | CASSLGDSPSGADTQYF
TRBJ1-2 | . | . | TRBV2 | TGTGCCAGCAGTGTGTCAGGATCCTATGGCTACACCTTC | CASSVSGSYGYTF
TRBJ1-1 | . | . | TRBV7-2 | TGTGCCAGCAGCTTAGGACACGCGGGGAAAGCTTTCTTT | CASSLGHAGKAFF
TRBJ2-3 | . | TRBD2 | TRBV6-5 | TGTGCCAGCAGTTACGGGACTAGCGACACAGATACGCAGTATTTT | CASSYGTSDTDTQYF
TRBJ1-4 | . | . | TRBV5-4 | TGTGCCAGCAGTTCCTCCGGGAATAATGAAAAACTGTTTTTT | CASSSSGNNEKLFF
TRBJ1-1 | . | TRBD1 | TRBV7-2 | TGTGCCAGCAGCCTAGACAGGGACACTGAAGCTTTCTTT | CASSLDRDTEAFF
TRBJ2-7 | . | . | TRBV6-5 | TGTGCCAGCAGTTATAAAGGGGGGCAGTACTTC | CASSYKGGQYF
TRBJ2-7 | . | . | TRBV6-1 | TGTGCCAGCAGTGGGGACATCATCTACGAGCAGTACTTC | CASSGDIIYEQYF
TRBJ2-7 | . | TRBD1 | TRBV27 | TGTGCCAGCAGTTTAAAGGGACAGTACGAGCAGTACTTC | CASSLKGQYEQYF
TRBJ2-5 | . | TRBD2 | TRBV6-1 | TGTGCCAGCAGTGAAGTTAGGGGAGGGGAGACCCAGTACTTC | CASSEVRGGETQYF
TRBJ1-2 | few | . | TRBV5-6 | TGTGCCAGCTTGCGGCTGAATAACTATGGCTACACCTTC | CASLRLNNYGYTF
TRBJ1-1 | few | . | TRBV30 | TGTGCCTGGACCACCCCGAACACTGAAGCTTTCTTT | CAWTTPNTEAFF
TRBJ2-7 | . | TRBD2 | TRBV9 | TGTGCCAGCAGCGTAGCGACTAGCGGGGTTTACGAGCAGTACTTC | CASSVATSGVYEQYF
TRBJ2-1 | . | TRBD1 | TRBV6-5 | TGTGCCAGCACGGGGGACAGGCCAGACAATGAGCAGTTCTTC | CASTGDRPDNEQFF
TRBJ1-1 | medium-sized | . | TRBV9 | TGTGCCAGCAGCCGGGACTTGTGGTCCACTGAAGCTTTCTTT | CASSRDLWSTEAFF